This TCR beta chain was captured by sequencing in a study of blood T cells in healthy people across ages. It was with a sample-barcoded 5' primer and a J-beta primer mix that a second PCR of roughly 6 to 11 cycles was run. TCRdb ran MiXCR on the 5' RACE reads and lists one entry per CDR3 protein. In the table there are 550,000 to 700,000 distinct CDR3 sequences, roughly 29% of which are singletons. The V gene's germline CDR1 is MNHNY and CDR2 SVGAGI (reference sequence). The length of the CDR3 is 15 residues. V was clipped by 2 bases and J by 4 bases, with 15 bases between them. Healthy Caucasian individuals from Russia aged about 6 to 100 served as donors.

This TCR was sampled from a woman between 65 and 79 years old in good health. The chain links TRBV6-6 to TRBJ2-7; possibly TRBD1 for D (6 bases). The specimen was blood. The CDR3 nucleotides read TGTGCCAGCAGTTACCCACAGGGTAAGGGTTACGAGCAGTACTTC. This gives the protein CASSYPQGKGYEQYF.